Detailed here is one TCR beta chain. No cognate antigen has been identified for it. No base quality values were provided; no much bigger clone lies one nucleotide off. Libraries of naive CD8 T cells were built from anywhere between about 18,000 and 1,000,000 sorted cells, with 10%, 30% or 50% of the purified RNA used. Naive CD8 T cells, defined as CD8+CD4-CCR7+CD45RA+, were FACS-sorted into RLT Plus buffer on a BD FACSAria II. To test detection sensitivity, Jurkat RNA equal to fewer than 13 TCR copies was added to samples of about 20,000-1,000,000 naive CD8 T cells. Enrichment of CD8 T cells was done with RosetteSep CD8+ T Cell Enrichment Cocktail plus Ficoll-Paque, and ACK red cell lysis came afterward. The sample is drawn from a study of molecular identifiers for immune sequencing clone quantification (dated by TCRdb to between 2017 and 2018). Some background on the complete study: For a replicate experiment, RNA from roughly 18,000 or 92,000 naive CD8 T cells was divided into five aliquots, of which four were sequenced. The study was a methods study using CD8 T cells to benchmark molecular-identifier clustering-based TCR repertoire sequencing (MIDCIRS) and TCR RNA copy counting. Results the study describes overall, beyond this receptor: In CMV-specific effector cells, clones with more than 20 RNA copies accounted for over 99% of molecules, whereas in naive cells such clones accounted for under 1%. Highly expanded clone sizes could be underestimated because identical TCR molecules may share a barcode. Spiked-in Jurkat TCR RNA (approximately 10 copies' worth), which is not part of the donor repertoire, was contained in the naive libraries. Spiked-in Jurkat TCR RNA equal to a single cell's worth was reported to be detectable even within 1,100,000 naive CD8 T cells. When barcode sub-clustering was left out, chimeric consensus sequences inflated TCR diversity, with chimeras reaching as high as 47%. Modeling indicated approximately 2.7 TCR RNA copies recovered per cell, compared with around 9.8 by digital PCR, which implies a capture efficiency of approximately 30%.

Including the terminal cysteine and phenylalanine, the CDR3 comprises 17 residues. Only the CDR3 DNA stays, 51 bases, in frame from base 1. Trimming takes 6 bases from V and 0 bases from J, and the germline ends sit 17 bases apart. The germline V gene specifies SGHNT as CDR1 and YENEEA as CDR2. Library preparation used PCR. TCRdb names Illumina HiSeq 4000 as the instrument used. Bulk TCR libraries were generated as previously described, with the TCR primers listed in Table S5 used. Purification of total RNA was performed with the Qiagen AllPrep DNA/RNA kit. Before any analysis, reads coming from multiple sequencing runs of the same library were combined into one pool. The paper's data handling went like this. Only reads with exact TCR constant sequence were kept, trimmed to 150 nt, and grouped by their 12-nt molecular barcodes. Reads within each barcode group were sub-clustered using a 15% Levenshtein threshold, and quality-weighted consensus sequences were constructed for each RNA molecule. Non-functional sequences were excluded, and lower-count sequences lying one edit away from another sequence were also excluded. Based on fitting two negative binomial distributions, any barcode sub-cluster with under 20% of the maximum read count was discarded. The public reads were quality trimmed at Q25 with fastp and then assembled into clones with MiXCR by TCRdb, keeping productive beta chains. For every CDR3 protein sequence, its rows merge into one entry that carries the most common genes and DNA. The V and J calls follow TCRdb's processing rather than the paper's. Within this sample are about 510,000 distinct CDR3 sequences, with around 21% of them counted one time only. The ten largest clonotypes hold 0.84% of the sample.

The source material was naive CD8+ T cells from blood, with Jurkat cell RNA spiked in. In the paper's terms, the cell subset or site label means: FACS-sorted CD8+CD4-CCR7+CD45RA+ naive T cells. Here the chain combines TRBV11-3 and TRBJ2-2, and TRBD1 may be the D gene, going by 7 matching bases. This TCR was recovered from a human donor in good health. Some libraries in this study had Jurkat cell RNA spiked in. In nucleotides, the sequence is TGTGCCAGCAGACAAGGAGGGGACAGTTCGAACACCGGGGAGCTGTTTTTT. It is translated as CASRQGGDSSNTGELFF.